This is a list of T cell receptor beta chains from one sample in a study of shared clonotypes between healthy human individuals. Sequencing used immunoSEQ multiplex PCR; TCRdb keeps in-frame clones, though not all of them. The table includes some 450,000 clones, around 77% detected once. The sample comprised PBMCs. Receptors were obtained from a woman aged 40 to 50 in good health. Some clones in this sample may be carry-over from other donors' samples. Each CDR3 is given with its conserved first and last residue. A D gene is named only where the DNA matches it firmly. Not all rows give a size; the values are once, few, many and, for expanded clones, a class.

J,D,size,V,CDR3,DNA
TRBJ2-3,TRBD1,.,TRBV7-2,CASSGQGVVTDTQYF,TGTGCCAGCAGCGGACAGGGAGTGGTGACAGATACGCAGTATTTT
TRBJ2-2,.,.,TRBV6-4,CASSSQGTSTGELFF,TGTGCCAGCAGTTCACAGGGAACTAGCACCGGGGAGCTGTTTTTT
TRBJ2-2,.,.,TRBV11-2,CASSLSSTNTGELFF,TGTGCCAGCAGCTTATCCTCCACCAACACCGGGGAGCTGTTTTTT
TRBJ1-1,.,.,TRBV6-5,CASSGGWGETEAFF,TGTGCCAGCAGTGGGGGATGGGGAGAGACTGAAGCTTTCTTT
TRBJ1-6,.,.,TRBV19,CASSMDSHNSPLHF,TGTGCCAGTAGTATGGACAGCCATAATTCACCCCTCCACTTT
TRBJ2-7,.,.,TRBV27,CASRSRRDSYEQYF,TGTGCCAGCAGGTCTAGGCGGGACTCCTACGAGCAGTACTTC
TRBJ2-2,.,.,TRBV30,CAWSVKPRDTGELFF,TGTGCCTGGAGTGTAAAACCCCGGGACACCGGGGAGCTGTTTTTT
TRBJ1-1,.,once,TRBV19,CASGQQKNTEAFF,TGTGCCAGTGGTCAACAGAAGAACACTGAAGCTTTCTTT
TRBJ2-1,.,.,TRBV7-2,CASSFYSYNEQFF,TGTGCCAGCAGCTTCTACTCCTACAATGAGCAGTTCTTC
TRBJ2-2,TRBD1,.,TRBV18,CASSPDRASGELFF,TGTGCCAGCTCACCCGACAGGGCGTCCGGGGAGCTGTTTTTT